This T cell receptor beta chain was documented in a study of shared clonotypes between healthy human individuals. TCRdb keeps only in-frame clones here, not all; method: immunoSEQ multiplex PCR. The table has around 700,000 clones, about 90% seen once. Deletions cut 0 bases from V and 4 bases from J, with 13 bases between. This CDR3 region has 16 residues. Germline lookup yields CDR1 SGHAT and CDR2 FQNNGV. Terminally differentiated effector memory CD45RA+ cells were excluded from the naive CD8 cells, which were CD45RO-negative and positively selected for CCR7. The clonotype was recovered from a young man in good health. What was sequenced was naive CD8+ T cells sorted from blood. The chain employs TRBV11-2 and TRBJ2-1, with D tentatively TRBD2 (6 bases). CDR3 residues: CASSLDWASVYNEQFF. The CDR3 nucleotides are TGTGCCAGCAGCTTAGATTGGGCTAGCGTTTACAATGAGCAGTTCTTC.